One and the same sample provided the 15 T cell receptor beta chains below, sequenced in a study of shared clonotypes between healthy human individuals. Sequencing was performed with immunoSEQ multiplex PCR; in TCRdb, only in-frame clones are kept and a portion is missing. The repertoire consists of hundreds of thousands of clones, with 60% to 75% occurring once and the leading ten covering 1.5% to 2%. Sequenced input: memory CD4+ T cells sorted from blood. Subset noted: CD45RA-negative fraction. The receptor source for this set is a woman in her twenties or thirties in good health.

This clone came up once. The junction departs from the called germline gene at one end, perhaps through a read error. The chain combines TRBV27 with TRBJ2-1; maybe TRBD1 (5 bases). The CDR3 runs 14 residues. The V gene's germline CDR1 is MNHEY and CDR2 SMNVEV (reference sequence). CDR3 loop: CASSLGQWGNQQFF. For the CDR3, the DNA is TGTGCCAGCAGCTTAGGCCAGTGGGGCAATCAGCAGTTCTTC.

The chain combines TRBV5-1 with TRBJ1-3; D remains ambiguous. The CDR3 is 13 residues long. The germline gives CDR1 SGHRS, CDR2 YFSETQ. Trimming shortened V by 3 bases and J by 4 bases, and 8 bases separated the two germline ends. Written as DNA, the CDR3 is TGCGCCAGCAGCTGGGGAGACGGAAACACCATATATTTT. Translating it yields CASSWGDGNTIYF.

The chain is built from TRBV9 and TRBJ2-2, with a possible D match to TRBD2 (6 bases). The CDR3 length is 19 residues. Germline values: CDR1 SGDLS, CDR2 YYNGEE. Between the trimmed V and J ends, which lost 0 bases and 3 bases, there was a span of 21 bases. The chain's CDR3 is CASSVAGSWASVDTGELFF. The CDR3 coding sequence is TGTGCCAGCAGCGTAGCTGGGTCTTGGGCTAGCGTCGACACCGGGGAGCTGTTTTTT.

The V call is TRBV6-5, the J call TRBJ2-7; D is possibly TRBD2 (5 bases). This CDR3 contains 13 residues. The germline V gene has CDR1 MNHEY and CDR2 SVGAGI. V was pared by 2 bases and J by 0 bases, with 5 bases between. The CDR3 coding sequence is TGTGCCAGCAGTTACCGGGACTCCTACGAGCAGTACTTC. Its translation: CASSYRDSYEQYF.

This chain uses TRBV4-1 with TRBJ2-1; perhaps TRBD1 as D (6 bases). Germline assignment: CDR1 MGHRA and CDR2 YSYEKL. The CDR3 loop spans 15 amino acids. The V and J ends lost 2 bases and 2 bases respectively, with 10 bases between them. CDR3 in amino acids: CASSQTGKPYNEQFF. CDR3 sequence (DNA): TGCGCCAGCAGCCAAACAGGGAAGCCCTACAATGAGCAGTTCTTC.

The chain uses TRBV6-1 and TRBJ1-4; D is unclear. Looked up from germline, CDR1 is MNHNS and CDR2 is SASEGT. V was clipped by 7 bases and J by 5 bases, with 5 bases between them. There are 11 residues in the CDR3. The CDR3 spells CASNTNEKLFF. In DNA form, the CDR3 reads TGTGCCAGCAACACAAATGAAAAACTGTTTTTT.

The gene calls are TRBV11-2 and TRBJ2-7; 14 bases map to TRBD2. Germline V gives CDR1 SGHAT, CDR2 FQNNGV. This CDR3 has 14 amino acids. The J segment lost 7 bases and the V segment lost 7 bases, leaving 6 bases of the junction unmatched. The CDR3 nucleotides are TGTGCCAGCAAGGGGACTAGCGGGAGTTTAGAGCAGTACTTC. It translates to CASKGTSGSLEQYF.

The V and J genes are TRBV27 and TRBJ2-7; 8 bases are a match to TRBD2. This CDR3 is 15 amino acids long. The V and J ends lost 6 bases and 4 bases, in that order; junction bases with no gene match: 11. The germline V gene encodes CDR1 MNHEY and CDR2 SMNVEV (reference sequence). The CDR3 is CASRRGGIRNYEQYF. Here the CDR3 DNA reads TGTGCCAGCAGACGGGGGGGTATTCGCAATTACGAGCAGTACTTC.

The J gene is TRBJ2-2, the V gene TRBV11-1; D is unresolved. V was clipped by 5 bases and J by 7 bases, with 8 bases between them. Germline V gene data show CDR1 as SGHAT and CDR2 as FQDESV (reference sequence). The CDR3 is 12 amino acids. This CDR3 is CASSPQLGELFF. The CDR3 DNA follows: TGTGCCAGCAGCCCTCAGCTCGGGGAGCTGTTTTTT.

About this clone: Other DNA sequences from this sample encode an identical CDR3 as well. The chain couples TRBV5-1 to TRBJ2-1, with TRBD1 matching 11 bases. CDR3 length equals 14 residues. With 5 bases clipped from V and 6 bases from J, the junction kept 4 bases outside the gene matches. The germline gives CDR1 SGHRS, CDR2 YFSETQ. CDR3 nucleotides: TGCGCCAGCAGTCTCGGGACAGGGGGCAATGAGCAGTTCTTC. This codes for CASSLGTGGNEQFF.

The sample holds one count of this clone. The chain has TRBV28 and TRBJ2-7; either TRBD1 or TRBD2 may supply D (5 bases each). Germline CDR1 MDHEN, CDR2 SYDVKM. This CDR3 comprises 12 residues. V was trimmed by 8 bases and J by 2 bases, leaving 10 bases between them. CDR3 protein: CASSGTPYEQYF. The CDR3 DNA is TGTGCCAGCTCCGGGACCCCCTACGAGCAGTACTTC.

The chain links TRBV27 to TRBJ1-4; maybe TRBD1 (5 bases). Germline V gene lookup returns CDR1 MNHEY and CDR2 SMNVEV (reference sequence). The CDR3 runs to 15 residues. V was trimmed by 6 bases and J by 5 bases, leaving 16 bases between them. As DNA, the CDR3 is TGTGCCAGCAGCGGGCGGGACTTACCGAATGAAAAACTGTTTTTT. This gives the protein CASSGRDLPNEKLFF. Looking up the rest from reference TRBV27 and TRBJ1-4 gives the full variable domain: EAQVTQNPRYLITVTGKKLTVTCSQNMNHEYMSWYRQDPGLGLRQIYYSMNVEVTDKGDVPEGYKVSRKEKRNFPLILESPSPNQTSLYFCASSGRDLPNEKLFFGSGTQLSVL.

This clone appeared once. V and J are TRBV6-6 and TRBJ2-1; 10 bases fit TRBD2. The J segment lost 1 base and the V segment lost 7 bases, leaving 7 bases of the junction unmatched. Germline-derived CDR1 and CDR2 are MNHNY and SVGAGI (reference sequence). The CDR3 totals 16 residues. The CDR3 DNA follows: TGTGCCAGCACTGATAGCGGGAGGTGGTCCTACAATGAGCAGTTCTTC. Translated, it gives CASTDSGRWSYNEQFF.

The CDR3 nucleotides read TGTGCCAGCAGTTTAACCGGGAGGGAAGTAGAGACCCAGTACTTC. It encodes CASSLTGREVETQYF. The J gene is TRBJ2-5, the V gene TRBV27; the match to TRBD2 covers 8 bases. CDR1 and CDR2 (germline): MNHEY, SMNVEV (reference sequence). The CDR3 runs 15 residues. V trimming: 2 bases; J trimming: 4 bases; junction bases outside the gene matches: 6.

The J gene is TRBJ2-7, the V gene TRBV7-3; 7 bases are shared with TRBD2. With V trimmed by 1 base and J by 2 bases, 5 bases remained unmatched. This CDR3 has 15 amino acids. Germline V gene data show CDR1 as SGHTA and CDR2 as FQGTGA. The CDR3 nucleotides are TGTGCCAGCAGCTTAAGGGGCGGGGGTACCTACGAGCAGTACTTC. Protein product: CASSLRGGGTYEQYF.